This entry lists 17 T cell receptor beta chains sequenced from one sample in a study of spatial heterogeneity in lung cancer. One entry per CDR3 protein results from TCRdb running MiXCR on the 5' RACE reads. This repertoire shows about 15,000 distinct CDR3 sequences, about 3.9% found once; its top ten account for roughly 10%. Specified time point: sample taken at primary tumor resection. Sequenced material: normal lung tissue next to the tumor, taken at surgery. The receptors were gathered from a male donor with early-stage non-small cell lung cancer.

This clonotype came up many times. A library prepared for alpha chains yielded this beta chain as an off-target read; its size is of little meaning. The chain links TRBV19 to TRBJ2-1, with TRBD2 matching over 11 bases. With V trimmed by 3 bases and J by 0 bases, 7 bases remained unmatched. CDR1 and CDR2 from the germline V gene are LNHDA and SQIVND (reference sequence). The CDR3 sequence is 18 residues long. CDR3 coding DNA: TGTGCCAGTAGTATTCTAGCGGGAGGATCTAGCTCCTACAATGAGCAGTTCTTC. Translated, it gives CASSILAGGSSSYNEQFF.

The table lists this clonotype with many counts. This beta chain represents an off-target read in a library built for alpha chains; its size is of limited meaning. V usage is TRBV5-1 and J usage is TRBJ2-1, with no clear D. The CDR3 loop spans 16 amino acids. Germline V gene lookup returns CDR1 SGHRS and CDR2 YFSETQ. Trimming shortened V by 2 bases and J by 6 bases, and 18 bases separated the two germline ends. The CDR3: CASSFGPLSQSNEQFF. The CDR3 coding sequence is TGCGCCAGCAGCTTCGGACCGTTAAGTCAGTCCAATGAGCAGTTCTTC.

This clonotype has ten or more counts. Found in a library prepared for alpha chains, this beta chain is an off-target read, and its abundance has little meaning. The chain recombines TRBV7-8 with TRBJ1-1; no definite D call. The CDR3 runs to 13 residues. The ends were cut back, 0 bases at V and 8 bases at J, with 10 bases in the middle. CDR1 is SGHVS, CDR2 FQNEAQ, per germline. CDR3 loop: CASSLAGGVEAFF. The CDR3 region has the DNA TGTGCCAGCAGCTTAGCTGGTGGGGTAGAAGCTTTCTTT.

This clonotype was detected ten times or more. Since it is a stray read in a library aimed at alpha chains, this beta chain has a size that is not meaningful. This chain connects TRBV19 to TRBJ2-3, with TRBD1 matching over 9 bases. V lost 3 bases to trimming and J lost 5 bases; unmatched junction nucleotides: 9. Germline V CDR1 and CDR2: LNHDA, SQIVND (reference sequence). The CDR3 length is 16 residues. The CDR3 DNA reads as TGTGCCAGTAGTATCCCCCTAGGACAGGGGATAGATACGCAGTATTTT. It yields the protein CASSIPLGQGIDTQYF.

This clonotype occurred many times. Its ends do not fully match the called genes, so a read error is possible. Because this beta chain is a stray read in a library intended to capture alpha chains, its abundance should not be given much weight. The chain carries TRBV7-7 and TRBJ2-1; a possible D gene is TRBD1 (6 bases). The germline V gene encodes CDR1 SSHAT and CDR2 FNYEAQ (reference sequence). There are 13 residues in the CDR3. CDR3 loop: CASSPTGPNEQFF. The CDR3 region has the DNA TGTGCTAGCAGCCCTACAGGGCCCAATGAGCAGTTCTTC.

This clonotype was picked up many times. This beta chain is an off-target read within a library intended for alpha chains, so its frequency means little. The chain links TRBV30 to TRBJ2-3; D is ambiguous. Trimming shortened V by 2 bases and J by 5 bases, and 20 bases separated the two germline ends. Germline CDR1 is GTSNPN and CDR2 is SVGIG (reference sequence). This CDR3 comprises 16 residues. The DNA of the CDR3 is TGTGCCTGGAGTATCAAGACAAACCCGAGTAAAGATACGCAGTATTTT. This codes for CAWSIKTNPSKDTQYF.

This clonotype has at least ten counts. The junction shows a germline mismatch at one end, possibly a read error. Since the library was made to target alpha chains, this beta chain is a stray read and its abundance is not meaningful. This rearrangement joins TRBV27 to TRBJ1-5; 7 bases map to TRBD1. CDR3 size: 17 residues. Germline values: CDR1 MNHEY, CDR2 SMNVEV (reference sequence). In DNA, the CDR3 is TGCACCAGCAGCTCCGGGAACAGGGGAAGGGGCAATCAGCCCCAGCATTTT. Protein sequence: CTSSSGNRGRGNQPQHF.

This clonotype was seen at least ten times. Since the library was made to target alpha chains, this beta chain is a stray read and its abundance is not meaningful. The chain is built from TRBV11-1 and TRBJ2-7; a weak D match, TRBD1 (6 bases). The CDR3 loop spans 15 amino acids. V was clipped by 0 bases and J by 3 bases, with 12 bases between them. In germline, CDR1 is SGHAT, CDR2 FQDESV (reference sequence). The CDR3 DNA reads as TGTGCCAGCAGCTTAGCCCAGGGGCCCAACTACGAGCAGTACTTC. This codes for CASSLAQGPNYEQYF.

In its sample, this clonotype was seen many times. This beta chain is a stray read from a library made for alpha chains; its abundance is not meaningful. The V and J genes are TRBV9 and TRBJ1-2; TRBD1 might be the D (5 bases). V was clipped by 7 bases and J by 11 bases, with 9 bases between them. Germline V gene lookup returns CDR1 SGDLS and CDR2 YYNGEE. The CDR3 is 9 residues long. CDR3 nucleotide sequence: TGTGCCAGCGGGACGCCTTACACCTTC. Translating gives CASGTPYTF.

This clonotype was seen at least ten times. Since it is a stray read in a library aimed at alpha chains, this beta chain has a size that is not meaningful. The CDR3: CASSLSVMTRKHFTQYF. CDR3 sequence (DNA): TGCGCCAGCAGCTTATCTGTTATGACTCGGAAGCATTTTACGCAGTATTTT. The chain joins TRBV5-1 to TRBJ2-3, with unresolved D. Germline CDR1 and CDR2: SGHRS and YFSETQ. V gave up 2 bases and J gave up 8 bases, with 24 bases separating them. The CDR3 has 17 amino acids.

This clonotype appeared many times. This beta chain appears as a stray read in a library generated for alpha chains; its size is not informative. This chain joins TRBV29-1 and TRBJ1-1; a possible D gene is TRBD1 (6 bases). The CDR3 consists of 13 residues. V lost 6 bases and J lost 2, with 13 bases in between. CDR1 SQVTM and CDR2 ANQGSEA come from the germline V gene. The CDR3 loop reads CSVHRDVNTEAFF. CDR3 coding DNA: TGCAGCGTCCACAGGGATGTTAACACTGAAGCTTTCTTT. Full variable domain (missing parts from reference TRBV29-1 and TRBJ1-1): SAVISQKPSRDICQRGTSLTIQCQVDSQVTMMFWYRQQPGQSLTLIATANQGSEATYESGFVIDKFPISRPNLTFSTLTVSNMSPEDSSIYLCSVHRDVNTEAFFGQGTRLTVV.

This clonotype was seen repeatedly, ten times or more. For a library built for alpha chains, this beta chain is a stray read; little rests on its size. The chain combines TRBV18 with TRBJ2-5; 14 nucleotides align to TRBD2. CDR1 and CDR2 (germline): KGHSH, LQKENI. This CDR3 is 17 amino acids long. V was clipped by 5 bases and J by 1 base; unmatched bases: 6. CDR3 nucleotides: TGTGCCAGCTCAAGACTAGCGGGAGGGCCGCTCCAAGAGACCCAGTACTTC. Encoded protein: CASSRLAGGPLQETQYF.

This clonotype was seen at least ten times. Since the library was made to target alpha chains, this beta chain is a stray read and its abundance is not meaningful. The V and J genes are TRBV20-1 and TRBJ2-5, with unresolved D. CDR1 DFQATT and CDR2 SNEGSKA come from the germline V gene (reference sequence). This CDR3 contains 11 residues. The V gene lost 5 bases and the J gene lost 5 bases, with 9 bases spanning the gap. The CDR3 loop is CSALLGETQYF. The CDR3 bases are TGCAGTGCTCTCTTGGGCGAGACCCAGTACTTC.

This clonotype has a count of ten or more. In a library made to pick up alpha chains, this beta chain is a stray read with a size that means little. The V and J genes are TRBV20-1 and TRBJ2-5; tentatively, D is TRBD1 or TRBD2 (6 bases each). Germline assignment: CDR1 DFQATT and CDR2 SNEGSKA (reference sequence). The germline V and J ends were trimmed by 0 bases and 5 bases, with 16 bases remaining between them. The CDR3 contains 15 residues. The CDR3 nucleotides read TGCAGTGCTAGAGATATTGCCGGGGGCGGGGAGACCCAGTACTTC. Protein product: CSARDIAGGGETQYF.

There are many counts of this clonotype. Little can be read into the size of this beta chain, an off-target read in a library designed for alpha chains. The chain uses TRBV3-1 and TRBJ2-7; 8 bases fit TRBD2. V trimming: 1 base; J trimming: 6 bases; junction bases outside the gene matches: 5. The CDR3 has 14 residues. CDR1 is LGHDT and CDR2 is YNNKEL in the germline V gene (reference sequence). CDR3 loop: CASSQVLAGVEQYF. CDR3 coding DNA: TGTGCCAGCAGCCAAGTTCTAGCGGGTGTCGAGCAGTACTTC.

This clonotype was observed many times. This beta chain is a stray read from a library made for alpha chains; its abundance is not meaningful. The gene calls are TRBV2 and TRBJ2-5; the D is unclear. This CDR3 region has 13 residues. CDR1 SNHLY and CDR2 FYNNEI come from the germline V gene. Between the trimmed V and J ends, which lost 6 bases and 7 bases, there was a span of 15 bases. The CDR3 bases are TGTGCCAGCAGGGATGCTAACTCGGGGACCCAGTACTTC. Encoded protein: CASRDANSGTQYF.

The table lists this clonotype with many counts. This beta chain is an off-target read within a library intended for alpha chains, so its frequency means little. This rearrangement joins TRBV7-3 to TRBJ2-1, with 9 positions matching TRBD2. This CDR3 is built from 16 residues. V lost 5 bases, J lost 5 bases, and 10 bases stayed unmatched. The V gene's germline CDR1 is SGHTA and CDR2 FQGTGA. The CDR3 sequence: CASSLIAGVGHNEQFF. The DNA of the CDR3 is TGTGCCAGCAGCCTCATAGCGGGAGTAGGGCACAATGAGCAGTTCTTC.